The entry below describes one T cell receptor (beta chain). Its antigen remains undetermined. No qualities accompany the bases; no much larger clone lies one base away. Other nucleotide sequences in the sample specify the same CDR3. V and J are truncated by 5 bases and 1 base respectively, leaving an intervening sequence of 9 bases. There are 13 amino acids in the CDR3, from cysteine to phenylalanine inclusive. Only the CDR3 part of the read is kept: 39 bases, read in frame from the first base. Based on the germline V gene, the CDR1 and CDR2 sequences are SGHTA and FQGNSA. CD8 naive samples were CD45RO-negative cells positively selected for CCR7, giving a CD45RA+CCR7+ population that excluded TemRA cells. The donors were healthy, HIV-negative adults who had no recently reported acute infections or vaccinations. Every donor was a Caucasian adult residing in Nashville, Tennessee, USA. Blood was collected by leukapheresis, and PBMCs were isolated by Ficoll-Histopaque density gradient centrifugation and then cryopreserved in liquid nitrogen vapor phase. Analytical flow cytometry was used to check the purity and quantity of each magnetically sorted T cell population. From each sorted fraction, genomic DNA was isolated and quantified by UV absorbance on a Nanodrop 2000c.

The entry originates in a study of shared clonotypes between healthy human individuals (dated by TCRdb to about 2020). As for the study more broadly: The cohort comprised two women and three men aged 18 to 49 years. For each donor, CD4 naive and CD4 memory were each given three plates, CD8 naive was given two plates, and CD8 memory was given one plate. Blood TCR repertoires of roughly five healthy adults were deeply sequenced to estimate repertoire size and the extent of clonotype sharing between individuals. To increase sequencing depth and limit assay-specific biases, TCR repertoire library preparation and sequencing were carried out by different laboratories using diverse techniques. Per donor, leukapheresis produced somewhere between about 0.94 and 9 billion PBMCs.

Study-wide conclusions, independent of this receptor: Even with the large sequencing depth, rarefaction of the sorted-subset datasets indicated that sequencing was incomplete. Estimated clonotype richness was generally larger for naive than for memory subsets. Clonotypes shared by all four sorted-subset donors showed higher generation probabilities than non-shared clonotypes. Sampling was restricted to blood, and TCR repertoires in tissue are likely to differ from TCR repertoires in blood. Because the study included a small number of donors, the genetic and exposure-history diversity represented was limited. Sharing across a handful of donors was observed for roughly 5.4% of naive CD4, 3.5% of naive CD8, 2% to 2.5% of memory CD4, and roughly 0.43% of memory CD8 clonotypes. Pairwise subsampling indicated that sequencing depth was expected to affect the degree of clonotype sharing among donors.

Using the deep immunoSEQ assay, multiplex PCR amplified TCR CDR3 regions from genomic DNA. Extracted genomic DNA from each cell subset was spread evenly across all wells of several immunoSEQ 96-well plates, with each plate serving as a replicate. For sorted subsets, about 220 ng of genomic DNA, equivalent to tens of thousands of T cell genomes, went into each replicate PCR. Purified libraries were quantified with a Qubit 3.0 fluorometer, sized on a Bioanalyzer 2100, and re-quantified with the KAPA Library Quantification kit. Every immunoSEQ 96-well plate was sequenced on a separate single-read 150-cycle Illumina NextSeq 550 flow cell. The original methods were these. Because the immunoSEQ output included only junctional sequences and no quality scores, the filtering could not be the same as the filtering used for full-length reads. Sequences were annotated with PyIR, a Python wrapper for IgBLAST v1.9, and V/J genes and CDR3 were assigned using IMGT germline references. Reads with weak V/J assignments (E-value above 1e-6), missing CDR3, stop codons, out-of-frame junctions, or ambiguous translated residues were removed. V3J clonotypes were defined as sequences sharing the same inferred V gene, J gene, and CDR3 amino acid sequence. The percentage overlap between two repertoires was calculated by dividing the number of shared unique clonotypes by the size of the smaller repertoire. Three approaches were used to assess repertoire richness: RTK rarefaction, the Chao1 estimator, and Recon v2.1 estimates of unobserved clonotypes. Generation probabilities were computed with OLGA for all TCRbeta clonotypes obtained by the gDNA method from a handful of donors. TCRdb carries this immuneACCESS record with in-frame sequences only. Its versions omit some clonotypes, under half of them owing to an unresolved V gene in the studies checked, with the rest unexplained. V, J and clone size derive from that table, while D and trimming were established from the DNA sequence. This sample comprises some 2 million clones, 85% to 95% of them detected only once. The top ten clones comprise about 1.1% of the sample.

Source material: naive CD8+ T cells sorted from blood. The sample's cell subset or site label, in plain terms: CD45RA+CCR7+. This sequence uses TRBV7-2 and TRBJ2-7; possibly the D gene is TRBD1, per 5 matching bases. The TCR originated in a man between 18 and 29 years old in good health. The CDR3 region has the sequence CASSPGQSYEQYF. The DNA sequence reads TGTGCCAGCAGCCCTGGACAATCCTACGAGCAGTACTTC.